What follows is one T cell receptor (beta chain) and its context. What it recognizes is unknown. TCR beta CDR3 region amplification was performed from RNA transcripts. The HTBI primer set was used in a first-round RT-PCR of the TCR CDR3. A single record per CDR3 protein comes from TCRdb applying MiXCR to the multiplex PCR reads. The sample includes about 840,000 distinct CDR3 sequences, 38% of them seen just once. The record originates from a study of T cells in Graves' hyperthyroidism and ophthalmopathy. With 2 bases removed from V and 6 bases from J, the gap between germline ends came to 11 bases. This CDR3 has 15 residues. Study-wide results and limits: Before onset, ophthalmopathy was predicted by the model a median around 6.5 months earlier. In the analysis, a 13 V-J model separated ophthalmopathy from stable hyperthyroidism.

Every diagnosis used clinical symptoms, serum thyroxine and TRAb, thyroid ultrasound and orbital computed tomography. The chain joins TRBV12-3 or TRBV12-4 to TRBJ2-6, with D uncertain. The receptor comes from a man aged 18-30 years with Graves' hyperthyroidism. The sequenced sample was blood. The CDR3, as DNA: TGTGCCAGCAGTTTAATGGTCCCTGAGGCCAACGTCCTGACTTTC. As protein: CASSLMVPEANVLTF.